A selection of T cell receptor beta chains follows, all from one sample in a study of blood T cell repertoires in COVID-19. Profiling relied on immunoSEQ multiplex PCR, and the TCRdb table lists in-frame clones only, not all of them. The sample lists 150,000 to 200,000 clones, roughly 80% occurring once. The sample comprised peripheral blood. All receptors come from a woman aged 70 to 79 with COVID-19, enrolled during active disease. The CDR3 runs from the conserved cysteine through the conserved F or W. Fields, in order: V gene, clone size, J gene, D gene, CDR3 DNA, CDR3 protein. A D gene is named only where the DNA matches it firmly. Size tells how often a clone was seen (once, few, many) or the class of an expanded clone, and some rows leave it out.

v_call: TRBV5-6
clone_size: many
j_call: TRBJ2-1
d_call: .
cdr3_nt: TGTGCCAGCAGCTTGTATCGTCGGCAGGTTGCCTACAATGAGCAGTTCTTC
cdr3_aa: CASSLYRRQVAYNEQFF

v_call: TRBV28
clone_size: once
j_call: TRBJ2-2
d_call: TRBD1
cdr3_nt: TGTGCCAGTGTACAGGGGGCGCGAACCGGGGAGCTGTTTTTT
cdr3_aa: CASVQGARTGELFF

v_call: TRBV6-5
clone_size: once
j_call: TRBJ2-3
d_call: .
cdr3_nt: TGTGCCAGCTTGGGGGGAGCGACAGATACGCAGTATTTT
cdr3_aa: CASLGGATDTQYF

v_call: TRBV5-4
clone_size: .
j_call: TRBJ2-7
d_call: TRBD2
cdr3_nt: TGTGCCAGCAGCTTTTCACTAGCGGGAGGAAGGTACGAGCAGTACTTC
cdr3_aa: CASSFSLAGGRYEQYF

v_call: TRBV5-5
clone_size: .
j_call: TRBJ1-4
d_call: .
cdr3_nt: TGTGCCAGCAGCCAGGGGTCGGCTAATGAAAAACTGTTTTTT
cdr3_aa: CASSQGSANEKLFF

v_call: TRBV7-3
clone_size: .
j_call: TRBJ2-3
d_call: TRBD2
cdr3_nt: TGTGCCAGCAGCCGGGGGGGCACAGATACGCAGTATTTT
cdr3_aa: CASSRGGTDTQYF

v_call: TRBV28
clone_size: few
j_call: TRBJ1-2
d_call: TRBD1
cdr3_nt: TGTGCCAGCAGTCGGACAGGGGGGAGTGGCTACACCTTC
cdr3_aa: CASSRTGGSGYTF

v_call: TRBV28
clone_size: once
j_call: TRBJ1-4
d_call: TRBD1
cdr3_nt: TGTGCCAGCAGTTTAACCGGGACAGGGGTCGAAAAACTGTTTTTT
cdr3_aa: CASSLTGTGVEKLFF

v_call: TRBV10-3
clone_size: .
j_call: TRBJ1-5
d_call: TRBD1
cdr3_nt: TGTGCCATCGCAACAGGGGGAAATCAGCCCCAGCATTTT
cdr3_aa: CAIATGGNQPQHF

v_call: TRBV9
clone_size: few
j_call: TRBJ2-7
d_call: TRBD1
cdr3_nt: TGTGCCAGCGACAGGACAGGGGGAGGGTACGAGCAGTACTTC
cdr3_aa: CASDRTGGGYEQYF

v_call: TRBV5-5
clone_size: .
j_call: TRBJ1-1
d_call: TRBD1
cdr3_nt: TGTGCCAGCAGCTTACAGGGGCTCGGTGAAGCTTTCTTT
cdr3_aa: CASSLQGLGEAFF

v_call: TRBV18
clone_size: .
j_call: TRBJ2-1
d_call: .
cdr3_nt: TGTGCCAGCTCACCAGAGCGGTTAAGTGGTGAGCAGTTCTTC
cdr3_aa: CASSPERLSGEQFF

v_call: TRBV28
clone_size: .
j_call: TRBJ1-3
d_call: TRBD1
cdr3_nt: TGTGCCAGCATTGTACAGGGGATTGCAAACACCATATATTTT
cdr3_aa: CASIVQGIANTIYF

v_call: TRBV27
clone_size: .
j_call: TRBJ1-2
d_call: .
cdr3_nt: TGTGCCAGCAGTCCCCGCGGGACTGATAACTATGGCTACACCTTC
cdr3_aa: CASSPRGTDNYGYTF

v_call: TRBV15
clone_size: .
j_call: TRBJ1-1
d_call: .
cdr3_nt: TGTGCCACCAGCAGAGGGGGACTAAGGGGAACGAACACTGAAGCTTTCTTT
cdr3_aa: CATSRGGLRGTNTEAFF

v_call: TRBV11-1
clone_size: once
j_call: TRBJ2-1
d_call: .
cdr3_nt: TGTGCCAGCAGCTTAGGGAGGGACCCATTAGGGCTGTTCTTC
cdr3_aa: CASSLGRDPLGLFF

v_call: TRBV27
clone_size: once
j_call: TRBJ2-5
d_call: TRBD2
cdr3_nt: TGTGCCAGCAGTTTAATGGGACTAGCAGAGACCCAGTACTTC
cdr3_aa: CASSLMGLAETQYF

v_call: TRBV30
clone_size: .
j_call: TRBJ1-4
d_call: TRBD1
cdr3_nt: TGTGCCTGGAGTCCTATATTCACCGACAGGGGCCGGGAAAAACTGTTTTTT
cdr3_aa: CAWSPIFTDRGREKLFF

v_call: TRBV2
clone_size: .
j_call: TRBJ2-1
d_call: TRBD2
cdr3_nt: TGTGCCAGCATAGCGGGAGTTTACCAAGATGAGCAGTTCTTC
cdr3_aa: CASIAGVYQDEQFF

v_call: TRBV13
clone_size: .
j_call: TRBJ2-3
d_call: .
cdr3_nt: TGTGCCAGCAGCTTAGCGGCAGATACGCAGTATTTT
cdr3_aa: CASSLAADTQYF

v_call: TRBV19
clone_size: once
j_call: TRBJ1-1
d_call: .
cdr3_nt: TGTGCCAGTAGTCCTCTGACAGGTACCTACCTGAACACTGAAGCTTTCTTT
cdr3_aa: CASSPLTGTYLNTEAFF

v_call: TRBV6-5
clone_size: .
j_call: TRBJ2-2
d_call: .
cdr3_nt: TGTGCCGGGGTGGAGGGGGGGTACACCGGGGAGCTGTTTTTT
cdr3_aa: CAGVEGGYTGELFF

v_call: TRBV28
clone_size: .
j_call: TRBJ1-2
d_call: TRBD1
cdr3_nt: TGTGCCAGCGGCCGACAGGGGGTGTTTGGCTACACCTTC
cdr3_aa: CASGRQGVFGYTF

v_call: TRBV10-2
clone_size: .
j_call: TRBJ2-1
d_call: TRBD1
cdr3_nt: TGCGCCAGCAGTGTGCTGGGACAGGGGGACCCCAATGAGCAGTTCTTC
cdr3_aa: CASSVLGQGDPNEQFF

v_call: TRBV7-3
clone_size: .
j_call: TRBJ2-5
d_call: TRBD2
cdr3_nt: TGTGCCAGCAGCTTAAGGAGACTAGCGGGGGACCAAGAGACCCAGTACTTC
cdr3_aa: CASSLRRLAGDQETQYF

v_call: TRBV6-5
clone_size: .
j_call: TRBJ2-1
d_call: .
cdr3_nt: TGTGCCAGCAGCAGAGACGGGAGCTCCTACAATGAGCAGTTCTTC
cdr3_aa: CASSRDGSSYNEQFF

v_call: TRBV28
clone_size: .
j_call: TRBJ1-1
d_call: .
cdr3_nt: TGTGCCAGCAGGATGGGGCCGCTGAACACTGAAGCTTTCTTT
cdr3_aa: CASRMGPLNTEAFF

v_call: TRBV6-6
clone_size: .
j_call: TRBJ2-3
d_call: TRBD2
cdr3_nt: TGTGCCAGCAGCCGACTAGCGGGGGGAGGTACGCAGTATTTT
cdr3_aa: CASSRLAGGGTQYF

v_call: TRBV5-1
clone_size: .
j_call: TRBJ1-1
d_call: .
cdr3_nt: TGCGCCAGCAGCTTGGCCGGGCAGGGCACTGAAGCTTTCTTT
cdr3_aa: CASSLAGQGTEAFF

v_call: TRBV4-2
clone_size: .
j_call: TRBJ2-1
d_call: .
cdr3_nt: TGTGCCAGCAGCCACCACAAAACTAGCTCCTACAATGAGCAGTTCTTC
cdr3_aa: CASSHHKTSSYNEQFF

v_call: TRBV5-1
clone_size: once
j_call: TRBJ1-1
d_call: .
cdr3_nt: TGCGCCAGCAGCTTGGTAGTCGGGGGGGCACTGAACACTGAAGCTTTCTTT
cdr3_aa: CASSLVVGGALNTEAFF

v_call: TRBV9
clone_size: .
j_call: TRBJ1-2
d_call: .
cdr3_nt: TGTGCCAGCAGCGCACCGGGGTGGGCGAACTATGGCTACACCTTC
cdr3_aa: CASSAPGWANYGYTF

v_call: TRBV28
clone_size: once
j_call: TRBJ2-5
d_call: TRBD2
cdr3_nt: TGTGCCAGCAGCCGACTAGCGGTGTACCAAGAGACCCAGTACTTC
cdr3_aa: CASSRLAVYQETQYF

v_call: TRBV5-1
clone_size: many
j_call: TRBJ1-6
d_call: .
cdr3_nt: TGCGCCAGCAGCTTGGACGGGGATTCACCCCTCCACTTT
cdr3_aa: CASSLDGDSPLHF

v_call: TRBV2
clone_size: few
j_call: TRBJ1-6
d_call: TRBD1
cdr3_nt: TGTGCCAGCAGTGAAGCGACAGGGATAAGCTCACCCCTCCACTTT
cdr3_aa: CASSEATGISSPLHF

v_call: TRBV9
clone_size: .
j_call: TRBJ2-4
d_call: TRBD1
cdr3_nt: TGTGCCAGCAGCTCCCGGACAGGGAACATTCAGTACTTC
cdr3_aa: CASSSRTGNIQYF

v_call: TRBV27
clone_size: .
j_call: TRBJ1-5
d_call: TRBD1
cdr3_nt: TGTGCCAGCAGGCTCGGGACAGGTTACTATCAGCCCCAGCATTTT
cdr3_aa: CASRLGTGYYQPQHF

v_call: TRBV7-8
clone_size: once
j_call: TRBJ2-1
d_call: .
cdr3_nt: TGTGCCAGCAGCTTTTCACCACCCGGGGGGCAGTTCTTC
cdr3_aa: CASSFSPPGGQFF

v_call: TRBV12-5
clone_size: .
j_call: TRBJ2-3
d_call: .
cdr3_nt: TGTGCTAGTGGTTTGGCGACAGAGGATACGCAGTATTTT
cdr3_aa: CASGLATEDTQYF

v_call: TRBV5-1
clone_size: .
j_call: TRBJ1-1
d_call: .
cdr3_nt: TGCGCCAGCAGCTTGCCCATTAGTAACACTGAAGCTTTCTTT
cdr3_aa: CASSLPISNTEAFF

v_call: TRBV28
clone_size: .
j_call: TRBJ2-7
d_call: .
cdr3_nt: TGTGCCAGCAGTTTCCTGCGGCAGGCGGGCGCCTACGAGCAGTACTTC
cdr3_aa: CASSFLRQAGAYEQYF

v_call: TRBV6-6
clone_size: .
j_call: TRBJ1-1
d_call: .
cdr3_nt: TGTGCCAGCAGAAAGCTCCTCCAGAACACTGAAGCTTTCTTT
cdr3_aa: CASRKLLQNTEAFF

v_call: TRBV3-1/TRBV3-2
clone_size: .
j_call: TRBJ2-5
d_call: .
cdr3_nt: TGTGCCAGCAGAACTGGGGGGGGCGAAGTGGGTGAGACCCAGTACTTC
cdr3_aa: CASRTGGGEVGETQYF

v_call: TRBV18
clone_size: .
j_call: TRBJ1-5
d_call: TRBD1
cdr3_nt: TGTGCCAGCTCGCCGGGACAGGGGGATCAGCCCCAGCATTTT
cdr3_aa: CASSPGQGDQPQHF

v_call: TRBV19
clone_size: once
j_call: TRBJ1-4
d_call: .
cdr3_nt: TGTGCCAGTGGAGGGAGGAGGGACGGGGAAAAACTGTTTTTT
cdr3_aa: CASGGRRDGEKLFF

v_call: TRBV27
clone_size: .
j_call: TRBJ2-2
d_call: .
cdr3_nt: TGTGCCAGCAGTTCCCTAAACACCGGGGAGCTGTTTTTT
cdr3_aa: CASSSLNTGELFF

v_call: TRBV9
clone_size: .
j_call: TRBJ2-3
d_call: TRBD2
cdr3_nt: TGTGCCAGCAGCCCCCTAGGGGGAGCGGGAGGTCGGGATACGCAGTATTTT
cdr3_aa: CASSPLGGAGGRDTQYF

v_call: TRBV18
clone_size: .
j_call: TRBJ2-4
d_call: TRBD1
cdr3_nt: TGTGCCAGCTCACCACCGGGCCCCGGGACAGGGGGTCTCATTCAGTACTTC
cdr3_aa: CASSPPGPGTGGLIQYF

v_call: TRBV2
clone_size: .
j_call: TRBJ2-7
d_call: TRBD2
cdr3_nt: TGTGCCAGCACCCTCGGACTAGCCTACGAGCAGTACTTC
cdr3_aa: CASTLGLAYEQYF

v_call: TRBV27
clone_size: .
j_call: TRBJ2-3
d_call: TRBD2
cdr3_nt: TGTGCCAGCAGTTCCCAGACTAGCGGGAGGCGAGATACGCAGTATTTT
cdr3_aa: CASSSQTSGRRDTQYF

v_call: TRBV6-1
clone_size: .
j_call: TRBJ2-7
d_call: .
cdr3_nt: TGTGCCAGCAGTGAAGCGCGTTCAGGGGACCCCTACGAGCAGTACTTC
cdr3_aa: CASSEARSGDPYEQYF

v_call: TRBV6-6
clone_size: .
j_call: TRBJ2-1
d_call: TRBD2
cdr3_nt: TGTGCCAGCAGTGGGGGGGGACTAGCGGGAGGTGGGGAGCAGTTCTTC
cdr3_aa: CASSGGGLAGGGEQFF

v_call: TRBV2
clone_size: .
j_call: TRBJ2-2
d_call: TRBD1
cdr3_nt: TGTGCCAGCAGTGGTAGGGGGCCCCTCACCGGGGAGCTGTTTTTT
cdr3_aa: CASSGRGPLTGELFF

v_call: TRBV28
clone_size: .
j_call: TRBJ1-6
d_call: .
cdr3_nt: TGTGCCAGCAGTTATGGGGGGGCAGGGGCCCACTTT
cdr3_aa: CASSYGGAGAHF

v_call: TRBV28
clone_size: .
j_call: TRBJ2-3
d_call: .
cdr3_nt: TGTGCCAGCAGTTTGTACGGCGGCGGGACAGATACGCAGTATTTT
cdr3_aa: CASSLYGGGTDTQYF

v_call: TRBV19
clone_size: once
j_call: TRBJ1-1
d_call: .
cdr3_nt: TGTGCCAGTAACCCCCGAGGAGGGGCTGAAGCTTTCTTT
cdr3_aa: CASNPRGGAEAFF

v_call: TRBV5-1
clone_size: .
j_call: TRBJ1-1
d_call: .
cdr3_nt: TGCGCCAGCAGTCTGGGCGGCGGGCTCGGGGGAGCTTTCTTT
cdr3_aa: CASSLGGGLGGAFF